This T cell receptor (beta chain) was retrieved from a study of blood T cells in healthy people across ages. A few counts support this clonotype. Through a sample-barcoded 5' primer and a J-beta primer mix, a second PCR was run for roughly 6 to 12 cycles. TCRdb fed the 5' RACE reads into MiXCR, producing one record per CDR3 protein. Among almost 1 million distinct CDR3 sequences listed, around 54% were seen once. Germline V gene data show CDR1 as SQVTM and CDR2 as ANQGSEA. V lost 1 base and J 4 bases, leaving 6 bases between the germline ends. The CDR3 loop spans 12 amino acids. The specimen was blood. The rearrangement joins TRBV29-1 to TRBJ2-3, with no clear D. The clonotype comes from a woman aged 55-70 years in good health. This chain's CDR3 is CSVEGSADTQYF. For the CDR3, the DNA is TGCAGCGTTGAAGGGAGCGCAGATACGCAGTATTTT.